The 14 T cell receptor beta chains reported below all come from one sample, sequenced in a study of OX40 agonist ivuxolimab in advanced cancers. TCRdb keeps only in-frame clones here, not all; method: immunoSEQ multiplex PCR. The table has 70,000 or so clones, approximately 91% seen once; the top ten hold roughly 14%. The material was CD4+ or CD8+ T cells sorted from blood, obtained in a trial of the OX40 agonist ivuxolimab. All receptors come from an adult with an advanced solid tumor such as melanoma, head and neck, liver or kidney cancer.

The rearrangement joins TRBV6-6 to TRBJ1-4; a possible D gene is TRBD1 (5 bases). Germline V lookup: CDR1 MNHNY, CDR2 SVGAGI (reference sequence). The CDR3 length is 16 residues. The V and J ends lost 5 bases and 0 bases respectively, with 13 bases between them. CDR3 loop: CASSAPGLATNEKLFF. For the CDR3, the DNA is TGTGCCAGCAGTGCGCCAGGGCTTGCAACTAATGAAAAACTGTTTTTT.

The chain uses TRBV27 and TRBJ2-7, with TRBD2 identical over 7 bases. CDR3 length: 14 amino acids. After removal of 6 bases from V and 0 bases from J, the junction contained 5 bases not matched to a gene. Germline V gives CDR1 MNHEY, CDR2 SMNVEV (reference sequence). The CDR3 protein is CASSEREPSYEQYF. The CDR3 region has the DNA TGTGCCAGCAGCGAGCGGGAACCCTCCTACGAGCAGTACTTC.

For the CDR3, the DNA is TGTGCCAGTATTCCGGGACAGGCTCTAAACAATCAGCCCCAGCATTTT. This sequence encodes CASIPGQALNNQPQHF. V and J are TRBV19 and TRBJ1-5, with 8 bases identical to TRBD1. V shed 7 bases and J 3 bases; nucleotides not matched to a gene: 11. Germline-derived CDR1 and CDR2 are LNHDA and SQIVND (reference sequence). There are 16 residues in the CDR3.

The chain links TRBV9 to TRBJ2-3, with D unclear. V lost 3 bases and J lost 1, with 9 bases in between. Germline values: CDR1 SGDLS, CDR2 YYNGEE. The CDR3 is 14 residues long. CDR3 coding DNA: TGTGCCAGCAGCGGAACGTTAGGCACAGATACGCAGTATTTT. Translated, it gives CASSGTLGTDTQYF.

The chain combines TRBV27 with TRBJ1-6, with D unclear. The CDR3 is 14 amino acids. Germline loops: CDR1 MNHEY, CDR2 SMNVEV (reference sequence). The germline V and J ends were trimmed by 6 bases and 6 bases, with 12 bases remaining between them. As DNA, the CDR3 is TGTGCCAGCAGAACGGTTGGTGGTAATTCACCCCTCCACTTT. It is translated as CASRTVGGNSPLHF.

The V and J genes are TRBV7-9 and TRBJ2-4, with D perhaps matching TRBD1 (6 bases). Trimming cost V 5 bases and J 2 bases, with 13 bases left between them. CDR3 size: 15 residues. Germline V gives CDR1 SEHNR, CDR2 FQNEAQ (reference sequence). The chain's CDR3 is CASSLTGSSKNIQYF. The CDR3 DNA sequence: TGTGCCAGCAGCCTAACAGGGTCCTCCAAAAACATTCAGTACTTC.

CDR3 in DNA: TGTGCCAGTAGCGGACAGGTTAACACTGAAGCTTTCTTT. Translated: CASSGQVNTEAFF. J is TRBJ1-1 and V is TRBV19; 7 nucleotides agree with TRBD1. V lost 6 bases to trimming and J lost 2 bases; unmatched junction nucleotides: 3. Germline V gene data show CDR1 as LNHDA and CDR2 as SQIVND (reference sequence). The CDR3 covers 13 residues.

This chain joins TRBV28 and TRBJ2-1, with 12 bases fitting TRBD1. This CDR3 is built from 15 residues. V shed 3 bases, J shed 8 bases, and the junction held 5 bases outside the gene matches. Germline loops: CDR1 MDHEN, CDR2 SYDVKM. The CDR3 DNA is TGTGCCAGCAGTTTGGGGGGACAGGGGGCGGATGAGCAGTTCTTC. Translation: CASSLGGQGADEQFF.

CDR3 amino acids: CASSLDLRANTGELFF. CDR3 in DNA: TGTGCCAGCAGCTTAGATCTGCGGGCTAACACCGGGGAGCTGTTTTTT. The chain combines TRBV11-2 with TRBJ2-2; a possible D gene is TRBD2 (5 bases). Germline V gives CDR1 SGHAT, CDR2 FQNNGV. V was pared by 0 bases and J by 2 bases, with 10 bases between. The length of the CDR3 is 16 residues.

The chain joins TRBV7-6 to TRBJ2-1; D ambiguous. Germline CDR1 and CDR2: SGHVS and FNYEAQ. This CDR3 has 16 residues. V shed 0 bases and J shed 2 bases, with 11 bases lying between them. The CDR3 DNA reads as TGTGCCAGCAGCTTAGCTGGCGGAGCCCCCTACAATGAGCAGTTCTTC. It codes for CASSLAGGAPYNEQFF.

This clone was detected only once. This chain connects TRBV4-3 to TRBJ2-7; 10 bases agree with TRBD2. Germline assignment: CDR1 LGHNA and CDR2 YSLEER. This CDR3 has 20 residues. Losses at the gene ends were 1 base for V and 3 bases for J; bases not matched to a gene: 18. For the CDR3, the DNA is TGCGCCAGCAGCCAAGTCTGGGCTAGCGGGAGCCGGGTCTCGGACTACGAGCAGTACTTC. It is translated as CASSQVWASGSRVSDYEQYF.

This clone was observed a single time. The chain couples TRBV4-1 to TRBJ1-1; 9 bases fit TRBD1. The CDR3 sequence is 16 residues long. Germline V CDR1 and CDR2: MGHRA, YSYEKL. Trimming removed 4 bases from V and 3 bases from J; junction bases left unmatched: 9. The CDR3 reads CASSRIGGQGYTEAFF. The CDR3 nucleotides are TGCGCCAGCAGCCGGATAGGGGGACAGGGTTACACTGAAGCTTTCTTT.

In this sample, this clone turned up once. The chain recombines TRBV5-1 with TRBJ1-4; 9 positions match TRBD1. Germline values: CDR1 SGHRS, CDR2 YFSETQ. J gave up 2 bases and V 4 bases, and 3 bases lay outside the gene matches. The CDR3 runs to 15 residues. CDR3 DNA sequence: TGCGCCAGCAGCCAAACAGGGGGCACTAATGAAAAACTGTTTTTT. Translating gives CASSQTGGTNEKLFF.

This chain links TRBV7-9 with TRBJ2-7; 7 bases agree with TRBD2. The J segment lost 0 bases and the V segment lost 3 bases, leaving 2 bases of the junction unmatched. Germline CDR1 is SEHNR and CDR2 is FQNEAQ (reference sequence). CDR3 length equals 14 residues. The CDR3 loop reads CASSFGGGSYEQYF. The DNA of the CDR3 is TGTGCCAGCAGCTTTGGCGGGGGCTCCTACGAGCAGTACTTC.